Each of the 28 T cell receptor beta chains below was sequenced from the same sample in a study of T cells in Graves' hyperthyroidism and ophthalmopathy. It was RNA transcripts that yielded the amplified TCR beta CDR3 regions. An initial round of RT-PCR targeting the TCR CDR3 relied on the HTBI primer set. Via MiXCR, TCRdb re-called the multiplex PCR reads, giving one row per CDR3 protein. The table has under 650,000 distinct CDR3 sequences, around 15% seen once. Sequences were obtained from blood. The receptors were gathered from a woman aged 25-40 years with Graves' hyperthyroidism.

This chain connects TRBV6-1 to TRBJ1-1; TRBD1 aligns across 7 bases. The germline V gene encodes CDR1 MNHNS and CDR2 SASEGT. The CDR3 consists of 18 residues. Unmatched junction bases numbered 16, after V lost 6 bases and J lost 0 bases. The CDR3 is CASSHRRQGPPMNTEAFF. The CDR3 bases are TGTGCCAGCAGCCACCGGAGACAGGGCCCCCCGATGAACACTGAAGCTTTCTTT.

This clonotype appeared once. The junction departs from the called germline gene at one end, perhaps through a read error. The V and J genes are TRBV14 and TRBJ2-1; 11 nucleotides line up with TRBD2. Germline CDR1 and CDR2: SGHDN and FVKESK. CDR3 length: 16 residues. The CDR3, as DNA: TGTGCCGGCAGCCCGACTATAGCGGGAGGGAAGAATGAGCAGTTCTTC. It codes for CAGSPTIAGGKNEQFF.

This clonotype was detected many times. The chain joins TRBV18 to TRBJ2-1, with D hard to call. The CDR3 consists of 16 residues. Trimming took off 8 bases at V and 0 bases at J, with 17 bases between the two ends. CDR1 and CDR2 from the germline V gene are KGHSH and LQKENI. In DNA, the CDR3 is TGTGCCAGCCGGGTGGCGGCCTCTACCTCCTACAATGAGCAGTTCTTC. It translates to CASRVAASTSYNEQFF.

V gene TRBV19 combines with J gene TRBJ1-2; perhaps TRBD1 as D (5 bases). This CDR3 comprises 12 residues. Germline V gene sequence: CDR1 LNHDA, CDR2 SQIVND (reference sequence). The ends were cut back, 6 bases at V and 13 bases at J, with 18 bases in the middle. This CDR3 is CASRTPGRKFTF. CDR3 in DNA: TGTGCCAGTAGGACCCCGGGACGGAAATTCACCTTC.

This clonotype showed up many times. The chain combines TRBV20-1 with TRBJ2-1; D gene unclear. The ends were cut back, 6 bases at V and 9 bases at J, with 9 bases in the middle. There are 10 residues in the CDR3. Germline-derived CDR1 and CDR2 are DFQATT and SNEGSKA (reference sequence). The CDR3 nucleotides read TGCAGTGCACCTGTTATTGAGCAGTTCTTC. Encoded protein: CSAPVIEQFF.

This clonotype was counted at least ten times. The rearrangement joins TRBV6-1 to TRBJ1-1; D possibly corresponds to TRBD1 (5 bases). The CDR3 runs to 12 residues. From germline, CDR1 is MNHNS and CDR2 SASEGT. The germline V and J ends were trimmed by 7 bases and 5 bases, with 11 bases remaining between them. CDR3 region: CASIAGSTEAFF. The CDR3 DNA is TGTGCCAGCATTGCAGGGAGTACTGAAGCTTTCTTT.

The genes are TRBV9 and TRBJ2-5; D gene uncertain. The ends were cut back, 0 bases at V and 5 bases at J, with 8 bases in the middle. The germline V gene encodes CDR1 SGDLS and CDR2 YYNGEE. CDR3 length equals 13 residues. The CDR3 is CASSVGVHETQYF. The CDR3 nucleotides are TGTGCCAGCAGCGTAGGGGTCCACGAGACCCAGTACTTC. Combining the CDR3 with reference TRBV9 and TRBJ2-5 gives the whole variable domain DSGVTQTPKHLITATGQRVTLRCSPRSGDLSVYWYQQSLDQGLQFLIQYYNGEERAKGNILERFSAQQFPDLHSELNLSSLELGDSALYFCASSVGVHETQYFGPGTRLLVL.

The chain has TRBV19 and TRBJ1-1; TRBD1 is a possible D gene (5 bases). CDR1 is LNHDA, CDR2 SQIVND, per germline (reference sequence). This CDR3 contains 15 residues. The V and J ends lost 6 bases and 0 bases respectively, with 14 bases between them. CDR3 nucleotides: TGTGCCAGTAGCCGAAACAGGCTCCTGAACACTGAAGCTTTCTTT. Encoded protein: CASSRNRLLNTEAFF.

The genes are TRBV20-1 and TRBJ2-1, with 8 bases fitting TRBD2. This CDR3 has 16 amino acids. Germline assignment: CDR1 DFQATT and CDR2 SNEGSKA (reference sequence). With 5 bases clipped from V and 6 bases from J, the junction kept 15 bases outside the gene matches. The CDR3 region has the DNA TGCAGTGCTCTTCCCCCGTTTAGCGGGACCTCCAATGAGCAGTTCTTC. Protein sequence: CSALPPFSGTSNEQFF.

Ten or more counts support this clonotype. This chain joins TRBV7-2 and TRBJ2-1; 8 bases align to TRBD1. Germline V lookup: CDR1 SGHTA, CDR2 FQGNSA. This CDR3 comprises 14 residues. V shed 5 bases and J 8 bases; nucleotides not matched to a gene: 8. The CDR3: CASSRRGHEDEQFF. In nucleotides, the CDR3 is TGTGCCAGCAGCCGCAGGGGGCACGAGGATGAGCAGTTCTTC.

This clonotype was seen ten or more times. The J gene is TRBJ2-3, the V gene TRBV24-1; the D is unclear. V lost 5 bases and J lost 5, with 10 bases in between. Per the germline V gene, CDR1 is KGHDR and CDR2 is SFDVKD. The CDR3 is 13 residues long. The CDR3: CATSGVGVDTQYF. For the CDR3, the DNA is TGTGCCACCAGTGGAGTCGGCGTAGATACGCAGTATTTT.

This clonotype was seen a few times. The J gene is TRBJ2-2, the V gene TRBV12-3 or TRBV12-4; D is ambiguous. V shed 3 bases and J shed 7 bases, with 0 bases lying between them. This CDR3 region has 10 residues. In DNA form, the CDR3 reads TGTGCCAGCAGTTTCGGGGAGCTGTTTTTT. Translation gives CASSFGELFF.

This clonotype came up many times. The chain has TRBV29-1 and TRBJ1-1, with unresolved D. The V gene lost 3 bases and the J gene lost 1 base, with 6 bases spanning the gap. The CDR3 length is 12 residues. Looked up from germline, CDR1 is SQVTM and CDR2 is ANQGSEA. The CDR3 spells CSVEVENTEAFF. In DNA, the CDR3 is TGCAGCGTTGAGGTCGAGAACACTGAAGCTTTCTTT.

This clonotype was seen ten or more times. The chain couples TRBV18 to TRBJ1-2, with D tentatively TRBD1 (5 bases). The CDR3 contains 14 residues. With 6 bases removed from V and 4 bases from J, the gap between germline ends came to 15 bases. Germline V CDR1 and CDR2: KGHSH, LQKENI. CDR3 amino acids: CASSTGWTLYGYTF. CDR3 nucleotides: TGTGCCAGCTCGACTGGCTGGACACTCTATGGCTACACCTTC.

This clonotype was detected ten times or more. The chain has TRBV7-2 and TRBJ2-4, with D possibly matching TRBD2 (5 bases). V lost 2 bases to trimming and J lost 1 base, with 9 bases between them. The CDR3 loop spans 15 amino acids. CDR1 is SGHTA, CDR2 FQGNSA, per germline. CDR3 DNA sequence: TGTGCCAGCAGCTTATCGACGGGGGCCAAAAACATTCAGTACTTC. Protein sequence: CASSLSTGAKNIQYF.

At least ten counts were recorded for this clonotype. The CDR3 DNA reads as TGTGCCACCAGTGATTTATCGGGTCCGAAAGCGCTCCACCAGATGAACACTGAAGCTTTCTTT. This gives the protein CATSDLSGPKALHQMNTEAFF. The rearrangement uses TRBV24-1 and TRBJ1-1; D is unclear. The germline V and J ends were trimmed by 1 base and 0 bases, with 26 bases remaining between them. Germline loops: CDR1 KGHDR, CDR2 SFDVKD. This CDR3 contains 21 residues.

The rearrangement uses TRBV12-5 and TRBJ2-5; 7 bases agree with TRBD1. This CDR3 comprises 15 residues. CDR1 is LGHNT, CDR2 FRNRAP, per germline. Trimming removed 5 bases from V and 5 bases from J; junction bases left unmatched: 11. CDR3 sequence (DNA): TGTGCTAGTGGTCCCGGACAGGCGTCCCGGGAGACCCAGTACTTC. It specifies CASGPGQASRETQYF.

The rearrangement joins TRBV7-3 to TRBJ2-5, with 7 bases matching TRBD1. The length of the CDR3 is 14 residues. Germline CDR1 SGHTA, CDR2 FQGTGA. The J segment lost 3 bases and the V segment lost 5 bases, leaving 6 bases of the junction unmatched. This CDR3 reads CASSTRDREETQYF. CDR3 DNA: TGTGCCAGCAGCACTCGAGACAGGGAAGAGACCCAGTACTTC.

This clonotype was seen just once. The chain joins TRBV15 to TRBJ1-6; unclear D gene. The length of the CDR3 is 16 residues. Germline loops: CDR1 LNHNV, CDR2 YYDKDF (reference sequence). V shed 0 bases and J shed 3 bases, with 9 bases lying between them. Here the CDR3 reads CATSRDSAFYNSPLHF. As DNA, the CDR3 is TGTGCCACCAGCAGAGATTCGGCATTCTATAATTCACCCCTCCACTTT.

This clonotype has a count of ten or more. CDR3 coding DNA: TGTGCCAGCAGCTTCGCCCCACAGTTCAACTCCTACGAGCAGTACTTC. This translates into CASSFAPQFNSYEQYF. The chain has TRBV7-9 and TRBJ2-7; D ambiguous. CDR1 is SEHNR and CDR2 is FQNEAQ in the germline V gene (reference sequence). With 3 bases removed from V and 0 bases from J, the gap between germline ends came to 15 bases. There are 16 residues in the CDR3. Full variable domain (missing parts from reference TRBV7-9 and TRBJ2-7): DTGVSQNPRHKITKRGQNVTFRCDPISEHNRLYWYRQTLGQGPEFLTYFQNEAQLEKSRLLSDRFSAERPKGSFSTLEIQRTEQGDSAMYLCASSFAPQFNSYEQYFGPGTRLTVT.

This clonotype appeared a few times. The chain is built from TRBV7-8 and TRBJ1-1; 8 nucleotides match TRBD1. Losses at the gene ends were 1 base for V and 2 bases for J; bases not matched to a gene: 3. Germline CDR1 SGHVS, CDR2 FQNEAQ. The CDR3 runs 15 residues. The CDR3 region has the DNA TGTGCCAGCAGCTTAGAGGCAGGGGGCAACACTGAAGCTTTCTTT. Its protein product is CASSLEAGGNTEAFF.

Here the CDR3 reads CASSSTGGTNTEAFF. The CDR3 bases are TGTGCCAGCAGTTCAACAGGGGGTACGAACACTGAAGCTTTCTTT. The rearrangement joins TRBV12-3 or TRBV12-4 to TRBJ1-1; 8 positions agree with TRBD1. The CDR3 is 15 amino acids. Unmatched junction bases numbered 5, after V lost 4 bases and J lost 1 base.

This clonotype was counted a few times. The chain employs TRBV24-1 and TRBJ2-3, with D unresolved. CDR1 is KGHDR and CDR2 is SFDVKD in the germline V gene. V was clipped by 1 base and J by 0 bases, with 10 bases between them. CDR3 length equals 16 residues. The CDR3 region has the DNA TGTGCCACCAGTGATTTTTCAGCTTCTAGCACAGATACGCAGTATTTT. It yields the protein CATSDFSASSTDTQYF.

This chain joins TRBV6-2 or TRBV6-3 and TRBJ1-5; the match to TRBD1 covers 12 bases. With V trimmed by 4 bases and J by 6 bases, 10 bases remained unmatched. This CDR3 comprises 17 residues. Germline V CDR1 and CDR2: MNHEY, SVGEGT. In DNA form, the CDR3 reads TGTGCCAGCAGTTCATACCCCGGGACAGGGGGCTTTCAGCCCCAGCATTTT. As protein: CASSSYPGTGGFQPQHF.

In its sample, this clonotype was seen a few times. V gene TRBV27 combines with J gene TRBJ2-4, with TRBD2 as a possible D gene (5 bases). The germline gives CDR1 MNHEY, CDR2 SMNVEV (reference sequence). The CDR3 covers 16 residues. Trimming stripped 5 bases from V and 1 base from J, with 15 bases between. CDR3 loop: CASSPPSRGAKNIQYF. CDR3 coding DNA: TGTGCCAGCAGTCCCCCAAGCAGAGGGGCCAAAAACATTCAGTACTTC.

The table lists this clonotype with a count of one. J is TRBJ2-1 and V is TRBV28; 10 bases match TRBD2. V dropped 5 bases and J dropped 4; count of bases not matched to a gene: 8. The CDR3 is 16 amino acids. Germline lookup yields CDR1 MDHEN and CDR2 SYDVKM. CDR3: CASSKAPSGSYNEQFF. CDR3 nucleotide sequence: TGTGCCAGCAGTAAGGCCCCTAGCGGGAGTTACAATGAGCAGTTCTTC.

At least ten counts were recorded for this clonotype. This chain connects TRBV19 to TRBJ2-1; D is unclear. The germline V gene encodes CDR1 LNHDA and CDR2 SQIVND (reference sequence). CDR3 length: 13 amino acids. Trimming cost V 9 bases and J 6 bases, with 15 bases left between them. The CDR3 loop reads CASSPPIPNEQFF. The CDR3 bases are TGTGCCAGCTCCCCTCCTATACCCAATGAGCAGTTCTTC.

This clonotype occurred many times. The chain joins TRBV5-1 to TRBJ2-3; D not certain. Germline lookup yields CDR1 SGHRS and CDR2 YFSETQ. The ends were cut back, 0 bases at V and 5 bases at J, with 7 bases in the middle. CDR3 length equals 13 residues. In nucleotides, the CDR3 is TGCGCCAGCAGCTTGGTGGCTGAAGATACGCAGTATTTT. Translated, it gives CASSLVAEDTQYF.